This TCR beta chain was identified during a study of cytomegalovirus exposure and HLA in healthy donors. The CDR3 loop spans 13 amino acids. Germline-derived CDR1 and CDR2 are SGHTA and FQGTGA. V lost 1 base and J lost 5, with 8 bases in between. Primers: 60 Vbeta forward and 13 Jbeta reverse. Clones were read by immunoSEQ multiplex PCR, and TCRdb kept only the in-frame ones, dropping some. The table lists about 170,000 clones, more than 65% of them singletons. This clone has just a few counts. The chain employs TRBV7-3 and TRBJ2-5, with no clear D. Sample: PBMCs. The sequence derives from a male donor in good health and CMV-seronegative. CDR3: CASSLKNRETQYF. The CDR3 region has the DNA TGTGCCAGCAGCTTAAAAAATCGGGAGACCCAGTACTTC.